This TCR beta chain was identified during a study of blood T cell repertoires in COVID-19. Study background: Collection of acute and convalescent COVID-19 samples took place in the United States, Italy and Spain.

Recruits, aged about 18 to 90 years, lived in 24 US areas. Symptom resolution, clearance, or two negative PCRs marked the recovered donors of Cohort 3. The CDR3 spans 16 residues. Losses at the gene ends were 1 base for V and 4 bases for J; bases not matched to a gene: 8. Germline V gene lookup returns CDR1 MGHDK and CDR2 SYGVNS. In the authors' workflow: It was from reference gene primer amplification that nucleated cell counts were estimated. The protocol was immunoSEQ multiplex PCR, while the TCRdb copy is restricted to in-frame clones and leaves out a portion. V and J calls and clone size are copied from that table; D and trimming were computed from the DNA. The sample shows 220,000 or so clones, about 83% of them seen only once.

Sequencing input: PBMCs or T cells enriched from blood (not recorded which). This receptor was taken from a woman in her forties or fifties who had recovered from COVID-19. The gene calls are TRBV25-1 and TRBJ2-7; 9 bases match TRBD2. CDR3 sequence reads: CASSEFGLAGIYEQYF. As DNA, the CDR3 is TGTGCCAGCAGTGAATTCGGGCTAGCGGGGATTTACGAGCAGTACTTC.